A selection of T cell receptor beta chains follows, all from one sample in a study of blood T cell repertoires in COVID-19. TCRdb keeps only in-frame clones here, not all; method: immunoSEQ multiplex PCR. Found here are 490,000 or so clones, around nine tenths of them singletons; the top ten hold about 1.7%. The sample taken for sequencing was PBMCs or T cells enriched from blood (not recorded which). Every receptor here comes from a woman in her forties who had recovered from COVID-19. Each CDR3 is given with its conserved first and last residue. D genes are given only for firm matches. The size of a clone is reported for some rows only, either as once, few or many, or as a class for expanded clones.

j_gene: TRBJ1-2
v_gene: TRBV6-5
d_gene: .
abundance: .
CDR3aa: CASRSGDNYGYTF
CDR3nt: TGTGCCAGCAGGAGCGGGGATAACTATGGCTACACCTTC

j_gene: TRBJ2-7
v_gene: TRBV5-5
d_gene: .
abundance: .
CDR3aa: CASSFETPSFKQYF
CDR3nt: TGTGCCAGCAGCTTTGAGACACCCTCTTTCAAGCAGTACTTC

j_gene: TRBJ1-6
v_gene: TRBV19
d_gene: TRBD1
abundance: .
CDR3aa: CASSPQDRADSPLHF
CDR3nt: TGTGCCAGTAGTCCCCAGGACAGGGCTGATTCACCCCTCCACTTT

j_gene: TRBJ2-1
v_gene: TRBV5-5
d_gene: .
abundance: .
CDR3aa: CASSLSGSDRNEQFF
CDR3nt: TGTGCCAGCAGCTTGAGTGGGAGCGACCGGAATGAGCAGTTCTTC

j_gene: TRBJ1-6
v_gene: TRBV11-2
d_gene: .
abundance: .
CDR3aa: CASSLFLGEVSPLHF
CDR3nt: TGTGCCAGCAGCTTGTTTTTAGGAGAGGTGTCACCCCTCCACTTT

j_gene: TRBJ2-3
v_gene: TRBV20-1
d_gene: .
abundance: .
CDR3aa: CSASASGFTDTQYF
CDR3nt: TGCAGTGCTAGTGCAAGCGGGTTCACAGATACGCAGTATTTT

j_gene: TRBJ1-3
v_gene: TRBV4-3
d_gene: TRBD1
abundance: .
CDR3aa: CASSHNQGQRISTIYF
CDR3nt: TGCGCCAGCAGCCATAATCAGGGACAGAGGATAAGCACCATATATTTT

j_gene: TRBJ2-3
v_gene: TRBV11-3
d_gene: TRBD2
abundance: .
CDR3aa: CASSGWASGRPDTQYF
CDR3nt: TGTGCCAGCAGCGGATGGGCTAGCGGGAGACCAGATACGCAGTATTTT

j_gene: TRBJ2-7
v_gene: TRBV12-3/TRBV12-4
d_gene: .
abundance: .
CDR3aa: CASSLRAYEQYF
CDR3nt: TGTGCCAGCAGTTTACGGGCCTACGAGCAGTACTTC

j_gene: TRBJ2-7
v_gene: TRBV12-5
d_gene: .
abundance: .
CDR3aa: CASGLVSPLRQYF
CDR3nt: TGTGCTAGTGGTTTGGTATCGCCCCTGAGGCAGTACTTC

j_gene: TRBJ1-1
v_gene: TRBV6-2/TRBV6-3
d_gene: .
abundance: few
CDR3aa: CASSYREAGVLNTEAFF
CDR3nt: TGTGCCAGCAGTTACAGAGAGGCAGGGGTTTTGAACACTGAAGCTTTCTTT

j_gene: TRBJ2-1
v_gene: TRBV13
d_gene: TRBD1
abundance: .
CDR3aa: CASSPPGQSSYNEQFF
CDR3nt: TGTGCCAGCAGTCCTCCGGGACAGAGCTCCTACAATGAGCAGTTCTTC

j_gene: TRBJ2-2
v_gene: TRBV21-1
d_gene: .
abundance: .
CDR3aa: CASSTTGLIAGRITGELFF
CDR3nt: TGTGCCAGCAGCACCACAGGGTTGATAGCGGGCCGAATCACCGGGGAGCTGTTTTTT

j_gene: TRBJ1-2
v_gene: TRBV6-5
d_gene: .
abundance: .
CDR3aa: CASTLAPNYGYTF
CDR3nt: TGTGCCAGCACCCTGGCCCCGAACTATGGCTACACCTTC

j_gene: TRBJ2-7
v_gene: TRBV12-5
d_gene: .
abundance: .
CDR3aa: CASGFGVSYEQYF
CDR3nt: TGTGCTAGTGGTTTCGGGGTTTCGTACGAGCAGTACTTC

j_gene: TRBJ2-2
v_gene: TRBV24-1
d_gene: .
abundance: few
CDR3aa: CATSPPVDTGELFF
CDR3nt: TGTGCCACCAGTCCCCCGGTCGACACCGGGGAGCTGTTTTTT

j_gene: TRBJ1-1
v_gene: TRBV11-3
d_gene: TRBD1
abundance: few
CDR3aa: CASQTGGYTEAFF
CDR3nt: TGTGCCAGCCAGACAGGGGGGTACACTGAAGCTTTCTTT

j_gene: TRBJ2-4
v_gene: TRBV27
d_gene: TRBD1
abundance: .
CDR3aa: CARTGTGQNIQYF
CDR3nt: TGTGCCAGGACCGGGACAGGGCAAAACATTCAGTACTTC

j_gene: TRBJ2-7
v_gene: TRBV4-3
d_gene: .
abundance: .
CDR3aa: CASSQGWADSYEQYF
CDR3nt: TGCGCCAGCAGCCAAGGGTGGGCAGATTCCTACGAGCAGTACTTC

j_gene: TRBJ1-4
v_gene: TRBV13
d_gene: TRBD1
abundance: .
CDR3aa: CASSFGTGVEKLFF
CDR3nt: TGTGCCAGCAGCTTTGGGACAGGGGTTGAAAAACTGTTTTTT

j_gene: TRBJ1-1
v_gene: TRBV19
d_gene: TRBD1
abundance: .
CDR3aa: CASSMEDRGFGEAFF
CDR3nt: TGTGCCAGTAGTATGGAGGACAGGGGGTTTGGTGAAGCTTTCTTT

j_gene: TRBJ2-3
v_gene: TRBV3-1/TRBV3-2
d_gene: TRBD2
abundance: .
CDR3aa: CASSPGLAGDTQYF
CDR3nt: TGTGCCAGCAGCCCGGGACTAGCGGGGGATACGCAGTATTTT

j_gene: TRBJ1-5
v_gene: TRBV29-1
d_gene: TRBD1
abundance: .
CDR3aa: CSVNLGQISNQPQHF
CDR3nt: TGCAGCGTAAACCTGGGACAGATTAGCAATCAGCCCCAGCATTTT

j_gene: TRBJ2-5
v_gene: TRBV19
d_gene: .
abundance: .
CDR3aa: CASSTQGTRETQYF
CDR3nt: TGTGCCAGTAGTACCCAGGGTACGCGAGAGACCCAGTACTTC

j_gene: TRBJ1-2
v_gene: TRBV18
d_gene: TRBD1
abundance: .
CDR3aa: CASSTAAGTGTYGYTF
CDR3nt: TGTGCCAGCTCGACCGCCGCCGGGACAGGGACCTATGGCTACACCTTC

j_gene: TRBJ1-1
v_gene: TRBV6-5
d_gene: TRBD1
abundance: .
CDR3aa: CASRKDRVSGTEAFF
CDR3nt: TGTGCCAGCAGGAAAGACAGGGTCTCTGGCACTGAAGCTTTCTTT

j_gene: TRBJ2-7
v_gene: TRBV19
d_gene: .
abundance: .
CDR3aa: CASSPRTRREQYF
CDR3nt: TGTGCCAGTAGTCCCCGGACACGACGGGAGCAGTACTTC

j_gene: TRBJ1-2
v_gene: TRBV20-1
d_gene: .
abundance: .
CDR3aa: CSAPRGGGYTF
CDR3nt: TGCAGTGCTCCGCGCGGAGGGGGCTACACCTTC

j_gene: TRBJ1-1
v_gene: TRBV29-1
d_gene: .
abundance: .
CDR3aa: CSVFDRYEAFF
CDR3nt: TGCAGCGTCTTTGACAGGTACGAAGCTTTCTTT

j_gene: TRBJ2-7
v_gene: TRBV7-2
d_gene: .
abundance: .
CDR3aa: CASSFSGTPTISYEQYF
CDR3nt: TGTGCCAGCAGCTTCTCCGGGACACCTACGATCTCCTACGAGCAGTACTTC

j_gene: TRBJ2-1
v_gene: TRBV11-2
d_gene: .
abundance: .
CDR3aa: CASSANRQAKGQFF
CDR3nt: TGTGCCAGCAGCGCAAACCGACAGGCGAAGGGGCAGTTCTTC

j_gene: TRBJ2-7
v_gene: TRBV9
d_gene: TRBD2
abundance: .
CDR3aa: CASSVGGSNEQYF
CDR3nt: TGTGCCAGCAGCGTGGGCGGGAGCAACGAGCAGTACTTC

j_gene: TRBJ1-3
v_gene: TRBV18
d_gene: .
abundance: .
CDR3aa: CASSPTGDTIYF
CDR3nt: TGTGCCAGCTCGCCGACCGGGGACACCATATATTTT

j_gene: TRBJ2-3
v_gene: TRBV28
d_gene: .
abundance: once
CDR3aa: CATSGAGDVTDTQYF
CDR3nt: TGTGCCACCTCAGGGGCAGGGGACGTTACAGATACGCAGTATTTT

j_gene: TRBJ1-3
v_gene: TRBV18
d_gene: TRBD1
abundance: .
CDR3aa: CASSPLRDRAGNTIYF
CDR3nt: TGTGCCAGCTCACCTCTAAGGGACAGGGCTGGAAACACCATATATTTT

j_gene: TRBJ1-2
v_gene: TRBV6-5
d_gene: TRBD1
abundance: .
CDR3aa: CASSPLVRGQGGYTF
CDR3nt: TGTGCCAGCAGTCCCCTCGTCAGGGGGCAAGGTGGCTACACCTTC

j_gene: TRBJ1-2
v_gene: TRBV4-2
d_gene: .
abundance: .
CDR3aa: CASSQGSEAYGYTF
CDR3nt: TGTGCCAGCAGCCAGGGGTCGGAGGCCTATGGCTACACCTTC

j_gene: TRBJ2-1
v_gene: TRBV11-2
d_gene: TRBD2
abundance: .
CDR3aa: CASSPPPSGRAGEQFF
CDR3nt: TGTGCCAGCAGCCCCCCCCCTAGCGGGAGGGCCGGTGAGCAGTTCTTC

j_gene: TRBJ2-7
v_gene: TRBV3-1/TRBV3-2
d_gene: TRBD2
abundance: .
CDR3aa: CASSPLGLAGDEQYF
CDR3nt: TGTGCCAGCAGCCCGCTGGGACTAGCGGGAGACGAGCAGTACTTC

j_gene: TRBJ2-1
v_gene: TRBV18
d_gene: .
abundance: .
CDR3aa: CASSPVKNEQFF
CDR3nt: TGTGCTAGCTCACCAGTCAAAAATGAGCAGTTCTTC

j_gene: TRBJ2-1
v_gene: TRBV18
d_gene: .
abundance: few
CDR3aa: CASSPPGVSSRYNEQFF
CDR3nt: TGTGCCAGCTCACCACCCGGAGTGAGCAGTCGATACAATGAGCAGTTCTTC

j_gene: TRBJ1-1
v_gene: TRBV20-1
d_gene: TRBD1
abundance: .
CDR3aa: CSASTGEAEAFF
CDR3nt: TGCAGTGCTAGTACAGGGGAGGCTGAAGCTTTCTTT

j_gene: TRBJ1-1
v_gene: TRBV10-2
d_gene: TRBD1
abundance: .
CDR3aa: CASSEGFGVGQGPTEAFF
CDR3nt: TGCGCCAGCAGTGAGGGTTTTGGTGTGGGACAGGGGCCCACTGAAGCTTTCTTT

j_gene: TRBJ2-1
v_gene: TRBV4-2
d_gene: .
abundance: medium-sized
CDR3aa: CASSQEISASRDEQFF
CDR3nt: TGTGCCAGCAGCCAAGAGATTAGCGCCTCCCGGGATGAGCAGTTCTTC

j_gene: TRBJ2-7
v_gene: TRBV24-1
d_gene: TRBD2
abundance: .
CDR3aa: CATSDPTGTRAAEQYF
CDR3nt: TGTGCCACCAGTGATCCCACCGGGACTAGGGCCGCCGAGCAGTACTTC

j_gene: TRBJ2-5
v_gene: TRBV5-4
d_gene: TRBD2
abundance: once
CDR3aa: CASSLLKREGQETQYF
CDR3nt: TGTGCCAGCAGCTTGCTTAAGCGGGAGGGTCAAGAGACCCAGTACTTC

j_gene: TRBJ1-1
v_gene: TRBV7-2
d_gene: .
abundance: .
CDR3aa: CASSSSFRLMNTEAFF
CDR3nt: TGTGCCAGCAGCTCTAGCTTCCGGCTCATGAACACTGAAGCTTTCTTT

j_gene: TRBJ2-3
v_gene: TRBV4-1
d_gene: .
abundance: .
CDR3aa: CASSHSRGPSTDTQYF
CDR3nt: TGCGCCAGCAGCCATTCCAGGGGTCCTAGCACAGATACGCAGTATTTT

j_gene: TRBJ1-4
v_gene: TRBV6-2/TRBV6-3
d_gene: .
abundance: .
CDR3aa: CASSSTGQSNEKLFF
CDR3nt: TGTGCCAGCAGCTCAACCGGACAGTCTAATGAAAAACTGTTTTTT

j_gene: TRBJ2-1
v_gene: TRBV6-2/TRBV6-3
d_gene: TRBD2
abundance: .
CDR3aa: CASSYPTLAGSKYNEQFF
CDR3nt: TGTGCCAGCAGTTACCCCACACTAGCGGGATCGAAGTACAATGAGCAGTTCTTC

j_gene: TRBJ2-7
v_gene: TRBV27
d_gene: .
abundance: .
CDR3aa: CASSLWPVSYEQYF
CDR3nt: TGTGCCAGCAGTTTATGGCCAGTCTCCTACGAGCAGTACTTC

j_gene: TRBJ2-7
v_gene: TRBV4-1
d_gene: TRBD1
abundance: .
CDR3aa: CASSHNTGTVFFPYEQYF
CDR3nt: TGCGCCAGCAGCCACAATACCGGGACAGTCTTTTTTCCGTACGAGCAGTACTTC

j_gene: TRBJ1-1
v_gene: TRBV12-5
d_gene: TRBD1
abundance: .
CDR3aa: CASGSDRGGPAFF
CDR3nt: TGTGCTAGTGGTTCCGACAGGGGAGGTCCGGCTTTCTTT

j_gene: TRBJ1-1
v_gene: TRBV25-1
d_gene: .
abundance: once
CDR3aa: CASRGNEAFF
CDR3nt: TGTGCCAGCAGGGGCAATGAAGCTTTCTTT

j_gene: TRBJ2-4
v_gene: TRBV12-3/TRBV12-4
d_gene: TRBD2
abundance: .
CDR3aa: CASSPGLDQIQYF
CDR3nt: TGTGCCAGCAGTCCGGGACTAGACCAAATTCAGTACTTC

j_gene: TRBJ1-2
v_gene: TRBV27
d_gene: .
abundance: .
CDR3aa: CASSSGSDPQYYGYTF
CDR3nt: TGTGCCAGCAGTTCAGGTTCTGACCCCCAATACTATGGCTACACCTTC

j_gene: TRBJ2-2
v_gene: TRBV27
d_gene: .
abundance: .
CDR3aa: CASSPRTAGHTGELFF
CDR3nt: TGTGCCAGCAGTCCAAGGACAGCGGGGCACACCGGGGAGCTGTTTTTT

j_gene: TRBJ2-3
v_gene: TRBV11-2
d_gene: TRBD2
abundance: .
CDR3aa: CASSLVGRPSGPRIDTQYF
CDR3nt: TGTGCCAGCAGCTTAGTGGGTAGGCCTAGCGGGCCTAGGATAGATACGCAGTATTTT

j_gene: TRBJ2-1
v_gene: TRBV3-1/TRBV3-2
d_gene: TRBD2
abundance: .
CDR3aa: CASSYIAGADTEQFF
CDR3nt: TGTGCCAGCAGCTATATAGCGGGAGCGGATACTGAGCAGTTCTTC

j_gene: TRBJ2-5
v_gene: TRBV4-3
d_gene: TRBD2
abundance: .
CDR3aa: CASSQEVAGEKVETQYF
CDR3nt: TGCGCCAGCAGCCAAGAAGTGGCGGGAGAGAAAGTGGAGACCCAGTACTTC